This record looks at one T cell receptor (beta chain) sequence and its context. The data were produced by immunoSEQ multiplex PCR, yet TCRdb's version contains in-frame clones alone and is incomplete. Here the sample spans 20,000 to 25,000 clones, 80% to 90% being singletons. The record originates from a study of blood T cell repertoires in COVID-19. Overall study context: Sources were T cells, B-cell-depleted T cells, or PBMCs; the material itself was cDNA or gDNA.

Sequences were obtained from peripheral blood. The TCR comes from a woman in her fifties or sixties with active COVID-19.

CDR3 bases: TGTGCCAGCAAAGCAGGGAACACAGATACGCAGTATTTT. It encodes CASKAGNTDTQYF. The chain is built from TRBV11-2 and TRBJ2-3; D is possibly TRBD1 (5 bases). Per the germline V gene, CDR1 is SGHAT and CDR2 is FQNNGV. Trimming left V 7 bases short and J 2 bases short, with 10 bases between. This CDR3 region has 13 residues.